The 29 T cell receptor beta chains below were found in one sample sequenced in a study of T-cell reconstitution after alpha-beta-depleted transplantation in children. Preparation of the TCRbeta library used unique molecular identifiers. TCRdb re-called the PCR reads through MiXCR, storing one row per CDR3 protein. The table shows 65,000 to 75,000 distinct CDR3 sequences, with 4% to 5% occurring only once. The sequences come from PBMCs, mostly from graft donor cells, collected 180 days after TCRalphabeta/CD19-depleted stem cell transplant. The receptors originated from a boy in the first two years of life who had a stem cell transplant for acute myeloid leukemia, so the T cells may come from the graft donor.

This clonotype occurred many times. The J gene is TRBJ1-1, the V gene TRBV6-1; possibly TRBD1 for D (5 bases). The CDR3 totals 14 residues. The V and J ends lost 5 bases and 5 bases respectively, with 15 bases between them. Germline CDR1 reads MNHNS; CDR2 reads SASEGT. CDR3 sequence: CASSPWGLKTEAFF. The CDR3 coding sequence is TGTGCCAGCAGTCCTTGGGGCTTAAAGACTGAAGCTTTCTTT.

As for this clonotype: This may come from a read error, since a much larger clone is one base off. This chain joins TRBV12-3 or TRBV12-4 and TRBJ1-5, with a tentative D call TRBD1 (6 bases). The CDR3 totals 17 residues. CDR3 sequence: CAISLSRTDERRQPQHF. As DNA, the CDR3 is TGTGCCATCAGTTTATCTCGGACAGACGAGAGGAGACAGCCCCAGCATTTT.

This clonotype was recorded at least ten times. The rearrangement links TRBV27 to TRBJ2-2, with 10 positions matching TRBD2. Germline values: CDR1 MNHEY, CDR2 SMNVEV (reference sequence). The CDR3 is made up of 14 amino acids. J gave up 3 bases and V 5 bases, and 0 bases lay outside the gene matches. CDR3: CASSGLADTGELFF. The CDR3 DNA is TGTGCCAGCAGTGGACTAGCGGACACCGGGGAGCTGTTTTTT.

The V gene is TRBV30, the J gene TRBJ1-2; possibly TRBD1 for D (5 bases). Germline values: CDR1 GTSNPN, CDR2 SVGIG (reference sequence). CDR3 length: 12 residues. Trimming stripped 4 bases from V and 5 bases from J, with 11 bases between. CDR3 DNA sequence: TGTGCCTGGACCGGGGGGTGGTATGGCTACACCTTC. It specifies CAWTGGWYGYTF.

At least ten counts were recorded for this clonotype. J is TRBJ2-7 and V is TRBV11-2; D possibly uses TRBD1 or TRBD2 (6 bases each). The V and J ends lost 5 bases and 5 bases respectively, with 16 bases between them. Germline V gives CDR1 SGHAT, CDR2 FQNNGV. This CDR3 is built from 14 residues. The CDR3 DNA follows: TGTGCCAGCAGCCCCGGGGGCAGGAGCCACGAGCAGTACTTC. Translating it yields CASSPGGRSHEQYF.

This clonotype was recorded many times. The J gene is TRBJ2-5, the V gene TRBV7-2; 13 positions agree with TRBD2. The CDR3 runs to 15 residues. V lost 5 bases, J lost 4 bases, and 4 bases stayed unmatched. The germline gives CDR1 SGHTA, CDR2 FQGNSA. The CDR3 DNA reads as TGTGCCAGCAGCCGGACTAGCGGGGGCGGAGAGACCCAGTACTTC. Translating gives CASSRTSGGGETQYF. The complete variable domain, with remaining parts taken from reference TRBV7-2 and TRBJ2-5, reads GAGVSQSPSNKVTEKGKDVELRCDPISGHTALYWYRQSLGQGLEFLIYFQGNSAPDKSGLPSDRFSAERTGGSVSTLTIQRTQQEDSAVYLCASSRTSGGGETQYFGPGTRLLVL.

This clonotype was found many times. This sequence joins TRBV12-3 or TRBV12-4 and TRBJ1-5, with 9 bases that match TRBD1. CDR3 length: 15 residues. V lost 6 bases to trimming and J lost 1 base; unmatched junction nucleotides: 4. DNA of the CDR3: TGTGCCAGCAGGGGGACAGGGTCCAGCAATCAGCCCCAGCATTTT. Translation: CASRGTGSSNQPQHF.

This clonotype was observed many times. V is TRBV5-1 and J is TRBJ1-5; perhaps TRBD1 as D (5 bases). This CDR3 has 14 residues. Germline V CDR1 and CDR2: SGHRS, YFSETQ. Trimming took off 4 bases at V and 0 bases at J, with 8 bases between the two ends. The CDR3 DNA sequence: TGCGCCAGCAGCAGGGACCCTAGCAATCAGCCCCAGCATTTT. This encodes CASSRDPSNQPQHF.

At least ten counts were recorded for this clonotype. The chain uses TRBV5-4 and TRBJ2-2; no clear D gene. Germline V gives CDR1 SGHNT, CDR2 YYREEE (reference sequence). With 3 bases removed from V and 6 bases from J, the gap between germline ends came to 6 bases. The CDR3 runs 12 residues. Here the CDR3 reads CASSSYAGELFF. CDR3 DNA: TGTGCCAGCAGCTCGTATGCCGGGGAGCTGTTTTTT.

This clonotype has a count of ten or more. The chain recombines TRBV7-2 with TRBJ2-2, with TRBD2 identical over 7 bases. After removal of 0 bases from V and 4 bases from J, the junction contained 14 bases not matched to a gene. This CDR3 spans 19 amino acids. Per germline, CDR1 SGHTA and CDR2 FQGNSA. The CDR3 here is CASSLAPAGLPGGTGELFF. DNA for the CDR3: TGTGCCAGCAGCTTAGCCCCAGCGGGGCTACCCGGTGGCACCGGGGAGCTGTTTTTT.

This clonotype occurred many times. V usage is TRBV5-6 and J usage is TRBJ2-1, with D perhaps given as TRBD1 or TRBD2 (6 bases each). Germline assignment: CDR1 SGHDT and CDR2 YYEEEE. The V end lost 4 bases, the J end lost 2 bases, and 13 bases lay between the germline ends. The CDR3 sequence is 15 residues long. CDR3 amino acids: CASSDTGAPYNEQFF. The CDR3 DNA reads TGTGCCAGCAGCGACACGGGGGCCCCCTACAATGAGCAGTTCTTC.

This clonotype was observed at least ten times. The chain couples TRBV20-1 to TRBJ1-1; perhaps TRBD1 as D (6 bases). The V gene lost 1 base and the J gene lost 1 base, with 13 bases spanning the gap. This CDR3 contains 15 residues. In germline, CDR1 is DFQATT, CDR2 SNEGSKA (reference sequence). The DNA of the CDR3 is TGCAGTGCTAGAGTTGGGGGCCTAACGAACACTGAAGCTTTCTTT. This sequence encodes CSARVGGLTNTEAFF.

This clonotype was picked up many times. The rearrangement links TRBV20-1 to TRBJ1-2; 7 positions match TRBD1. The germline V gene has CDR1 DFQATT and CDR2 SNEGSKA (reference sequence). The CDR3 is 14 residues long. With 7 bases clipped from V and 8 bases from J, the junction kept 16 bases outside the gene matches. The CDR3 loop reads CSVAGTESFSGYTF. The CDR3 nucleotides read TGCAGTGTTGCCGGGACAGAGAGTTTTAGCGGCTACACCTTC.

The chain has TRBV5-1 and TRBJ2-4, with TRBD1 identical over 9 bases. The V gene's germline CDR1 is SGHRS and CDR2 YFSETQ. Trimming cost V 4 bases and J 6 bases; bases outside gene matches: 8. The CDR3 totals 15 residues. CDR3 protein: CASSILQGALNIQYF. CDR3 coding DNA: TGCGCCAGCAGCATCCTACAGGGGGCCTTAAACATTCAGTACTTC.

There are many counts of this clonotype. In DNA form, the CDR3 reads TGTGCCAGCAGTGAAGGCGGCTTGAGTTATCAGCCCCAGCATTTT. It encodes CASSEGGLSYQPQHF. This rearrangement joins TRBV6-1 to TRBJ1-5, with D hard to call. The CDR3 runs to 15 residues. Germline V CDR1 and CDR2: MNHNS, SASEGT. Trimming took 1 base from V and 5 from J, leaving 12 bases between them.

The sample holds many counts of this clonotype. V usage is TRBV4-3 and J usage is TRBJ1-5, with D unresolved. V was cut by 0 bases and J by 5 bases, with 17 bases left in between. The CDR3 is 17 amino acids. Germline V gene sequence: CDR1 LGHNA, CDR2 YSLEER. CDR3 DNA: TGCGCCAGCAGCCAAGATTTATCAGACCTTGCGGATCAGCCCCAGCATTTT. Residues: CASSQDLSDLADQPQHF.

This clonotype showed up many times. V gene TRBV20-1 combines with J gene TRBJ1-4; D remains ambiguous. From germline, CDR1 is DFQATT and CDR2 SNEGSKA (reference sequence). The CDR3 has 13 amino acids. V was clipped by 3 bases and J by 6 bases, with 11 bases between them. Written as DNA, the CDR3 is TGCAGTGCTAGCTTCCTCCTTCATGAAAAACTGTTTTTT. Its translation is CSASFLLHEKLFF.

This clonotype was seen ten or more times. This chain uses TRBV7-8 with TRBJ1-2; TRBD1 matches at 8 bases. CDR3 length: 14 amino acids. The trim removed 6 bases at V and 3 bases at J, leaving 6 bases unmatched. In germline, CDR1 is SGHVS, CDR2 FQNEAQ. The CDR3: CASSRDRGYYGYTF. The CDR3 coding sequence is TGTGCCAGCAGTAGAGACAGGGGTTACTATGGCTACACCTTC.

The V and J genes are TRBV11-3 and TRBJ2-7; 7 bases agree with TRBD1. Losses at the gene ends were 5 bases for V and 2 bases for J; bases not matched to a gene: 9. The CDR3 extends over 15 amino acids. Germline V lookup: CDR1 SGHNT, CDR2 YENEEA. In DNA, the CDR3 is TGTGCCAGCAGCCTTACCGGGACAGCGACCTACGAGCAGTACTTC. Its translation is CASSLTGTATYEQYF.

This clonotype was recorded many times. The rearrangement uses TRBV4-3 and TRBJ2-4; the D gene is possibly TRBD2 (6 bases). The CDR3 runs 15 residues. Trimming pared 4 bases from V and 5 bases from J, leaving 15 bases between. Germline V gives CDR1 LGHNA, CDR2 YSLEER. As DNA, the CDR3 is TGCGCCAGCAGCCCGGGACTGCTGGAGGAAAACATTCAGTACTTC. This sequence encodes CASSPGLLEENIQYF.

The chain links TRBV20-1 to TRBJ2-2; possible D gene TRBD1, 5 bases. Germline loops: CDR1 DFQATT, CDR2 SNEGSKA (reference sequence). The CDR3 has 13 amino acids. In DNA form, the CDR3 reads TGCTGCTTCTGGGGCCAGGCTCCCGGGGAGCTGTTTTTT. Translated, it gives CCFWGQAPGELFF.

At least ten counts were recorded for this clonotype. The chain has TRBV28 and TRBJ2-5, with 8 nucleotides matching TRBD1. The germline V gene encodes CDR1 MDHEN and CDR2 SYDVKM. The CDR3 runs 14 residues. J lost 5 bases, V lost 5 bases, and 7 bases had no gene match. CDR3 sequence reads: CASSADREVETQYF. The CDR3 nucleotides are TGTGCCAGCAGTGCGGACAGGGAAGTCGAGACCCAGTACTTC.

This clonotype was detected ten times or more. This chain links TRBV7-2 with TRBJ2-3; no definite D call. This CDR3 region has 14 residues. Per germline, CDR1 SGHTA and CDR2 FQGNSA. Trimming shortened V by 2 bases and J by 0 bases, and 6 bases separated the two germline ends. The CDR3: CASSLYTSTDTQYF. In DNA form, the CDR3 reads TGTGCCAGCAGCTTATACACTAGCACAGATACGCAGTATTTT.

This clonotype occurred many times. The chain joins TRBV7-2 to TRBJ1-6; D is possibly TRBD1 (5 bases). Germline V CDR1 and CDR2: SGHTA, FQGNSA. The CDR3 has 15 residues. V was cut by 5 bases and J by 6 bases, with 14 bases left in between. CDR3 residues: CASSASGTLNSPLHF. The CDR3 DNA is TGTGCCAGCAGCGCATCCGGGACCCTTAATTCACCCCTCCACTTT.

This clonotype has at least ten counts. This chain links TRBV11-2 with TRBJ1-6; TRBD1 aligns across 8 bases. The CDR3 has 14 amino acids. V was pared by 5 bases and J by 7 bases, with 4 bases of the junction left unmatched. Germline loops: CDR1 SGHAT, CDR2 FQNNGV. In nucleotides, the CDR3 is TGTGCCAGCAGCCGCGACAGGGGAAATTCACCCCTCCACTTT. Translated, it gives CASSRDRGNSPLHF. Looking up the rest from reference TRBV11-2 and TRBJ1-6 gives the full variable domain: EAGVAQSPRYKIIEKRQSVAFWCNPISGHATLYWYQQILGQGPKLLIQFQNNGVVDDSQLPKDRFSAERLKGVDSTLKIQPAKLEDSAVYLCASSRDRGNSPLHFGNGTRLTVT.

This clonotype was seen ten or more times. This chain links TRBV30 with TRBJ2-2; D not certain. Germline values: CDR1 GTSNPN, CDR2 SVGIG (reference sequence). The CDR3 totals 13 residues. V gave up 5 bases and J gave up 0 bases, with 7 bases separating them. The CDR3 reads CAWGQPNTGELFF. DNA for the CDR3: TGTGCCTGGGGCCAACCGAACACCGGGGAGCTGTTTTTT. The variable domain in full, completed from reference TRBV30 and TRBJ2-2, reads SQTIHQWPATLVQPVGSPLSLECTVEGTSNPNLYWYRQAAGRGLQLLFYSVGIGQISSEVPQNLSASRPQDRQFILSSKKLLLSDSGFYLCAWGQPNTGELFFGEGSRLTVL.

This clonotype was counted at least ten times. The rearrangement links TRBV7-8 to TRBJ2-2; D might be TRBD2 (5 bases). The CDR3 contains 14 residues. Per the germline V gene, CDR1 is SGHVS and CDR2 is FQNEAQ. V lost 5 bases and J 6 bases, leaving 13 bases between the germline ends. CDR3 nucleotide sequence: TGTGCCAGCAGCCCCCGGGGTTTACCCGGGGAGCTGTTTTTT. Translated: CASSPRGLPGELFF.

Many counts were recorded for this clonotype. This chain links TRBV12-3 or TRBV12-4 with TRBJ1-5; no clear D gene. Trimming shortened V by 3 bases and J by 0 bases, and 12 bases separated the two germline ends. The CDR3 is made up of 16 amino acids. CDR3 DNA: TGTGCCAGCAGTTTGGCGTACCCTCGTAGCAATCAGCCCCAGCATTTT. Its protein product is CASSLAYPRSNQPQHF.

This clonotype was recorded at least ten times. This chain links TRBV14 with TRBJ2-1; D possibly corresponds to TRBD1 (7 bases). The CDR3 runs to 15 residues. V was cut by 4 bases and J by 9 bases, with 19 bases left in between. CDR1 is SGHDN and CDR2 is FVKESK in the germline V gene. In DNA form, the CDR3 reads TGTGCCAGCAGCCCCCCCGGACAGGCGCGGGGTGAGCAGTTCTTC. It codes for CASSPPGQARGEQFF.